This record looks at one TCR beta chain sequence and its context. Its cognate antigen is unknown. This table comes from immunoSEQ multiplex PCR, and its TCRdb copy is limited to in-frame clones, with some not included. The data show some 90,000 clones, roughly 96% seen once. The data derive from a study of cytomegalovirus exposure and HLA in healthy donors. Findings of the study overall: Subsequent analysis revealed that first-cohort TCR clusters tended to co-occur in the 90 to 150 validation repertoires. TCR sequences were mostly rare, though some public TCRs occurred in many donors. In vitro, a few CMV-associated chains proved specific for CMV antigens. Overall, roughly 160 TCR beta chains were annotated as cytomegalovirus-associated.

Trimming took off 7 bases at V and 3 bases at J, with 14 bases between the two ends. This CDR3 is 14 amino acids long. Germline V gene sequence: CDR1 MNHEY, CDR2 SMNVEV (reference sequence). The material sequenced was PBMCs. J is TRBJ2-3 and V is TRBV27; D remains ambiguous. The source is a man aged 18 to 35 in good health and CMV-seronegative. The CDR3 loop reads CASTRRPLTDTQYF. The CDR3 bases are TGTGCCAGCACTAGAAGGCCCTTAACAGATACGCAGTATTTT.